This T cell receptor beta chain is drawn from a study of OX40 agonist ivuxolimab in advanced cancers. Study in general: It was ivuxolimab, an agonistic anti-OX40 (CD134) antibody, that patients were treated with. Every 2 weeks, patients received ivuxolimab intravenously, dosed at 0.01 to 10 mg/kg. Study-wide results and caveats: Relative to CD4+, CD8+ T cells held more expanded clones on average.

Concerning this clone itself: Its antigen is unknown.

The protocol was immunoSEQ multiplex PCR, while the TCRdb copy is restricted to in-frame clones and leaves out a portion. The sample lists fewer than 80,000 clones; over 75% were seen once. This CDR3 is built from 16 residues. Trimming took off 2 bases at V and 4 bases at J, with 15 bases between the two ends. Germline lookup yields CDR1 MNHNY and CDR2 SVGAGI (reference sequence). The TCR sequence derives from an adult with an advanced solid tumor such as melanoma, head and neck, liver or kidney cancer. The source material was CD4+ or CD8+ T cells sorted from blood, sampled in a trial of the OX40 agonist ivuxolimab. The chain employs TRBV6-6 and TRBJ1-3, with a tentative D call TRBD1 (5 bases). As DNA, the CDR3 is TGTGCCAGCAGTTACGGGGGAGGGAATGCCGGAAACACCATATATTTT. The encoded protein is CASSYGGGNAGNTIYF.